Listed here are 30 T cell receptor beta chains from one sample, sequenced in a study of response to subunit inactivated influenza vaccine. TCRdb analysed the RT-PCR reads with MiXCR anew, one entry per CDR3 protein. Of 550,000 to 800,000 distinct CDR3 sequences listed, roughly 14% were seen once; the top ten hold approximately 10%. Sequenced material: PBMCs from blood, taken about 12 days after vaccination. The receptors were sampled from a man in his fifties who received an inactivated influenza vaccine.

This clonotype occurred a few times. The chain is built from TRBV20-1 and TRBJ2-3; weak D call: TRBD2 (6 bases). Per the germline V gene, CDR1 is DFQATT and CDR2 is SNEGSKA (reference sequence). The CDR3 extends over 11 amino acids. V was trimmed by 3 bases and J by 8 bases, leaving 9 bases between them. The CDR3 DNA reads TGCAGTGCTAGGTGGCGGGGTACGCAGTATTTT. Amino acid sequence: CSARWRGTQYF.

The V gene is TRBV7-9, the J gene TRBJ1-6; 7 nucleotides align to TRBD1. The CDR3 sequence is 13 residues long. With V trimmed by 5 bases and J by 8 bases, 3 bases remained unmatched. Germline CDR1 SEHNR, CDR2 FQNEAQ (reference sequence). This chain's CDR3 is CASSPDRDSPLHF. The CDR3, as DNA: TGTGCCAGCAGCCCCGACAGGGATTCACCCCTCCACTTT.

This clonotype was counted between two and nine times. At one of its ends the junction is not consistent with the germline gene, which may arise from a read error. V usage is TRBV28 and J usage is TRBJ2-3, with D unclear. The germline CDR1 and CDR2 sequences are MDHEN and SYDVKM. The CDR3 totals 14 residues. The CDR3 DNA sequence: TGTGCCAGCAGTTTGTCCCCCCCTATAGGATACGCAGTATTT. Its protein is CASSLSPPIGYAVF.

The CDR3 loop is CASSPGRETAFF. The CDR3 DNA follows: TGTGCCAGCTCACCTGGCAGGGAGACGGCTTTCTTT. V and J are TRBV18 and TRBJ1-1, with a weak D call TRBD1 (5 bases). The CDR3 consists of 12 residues. With 3 bases removed from V and 11 bases from J, the gap between germline ends came to 13 bases. Germline CDR1 reads KGHSH; CDR2 reads LQKENI.

This rearrangement joins TRBV29-1 to TRBJ2-3; D remains ambiguous. In germline, CDR1 is SQVTM, CDR2 ANQGSEA. This CDR3 has 14 amino acids. V was trimmed by 4 bases and J by 0 bases, leaving 11 bases between them. In DNA form, the CDR3 reads TGCAGCGTTGTCGTCTTTTCTAGCACAGATACGCAGTATTTT. This encodes CSVVVFSSTDTQYF.

This clonotype was seen many times. This sequence joins TRBV7-2 and TRBJ2-2; unclear D gene. CDR1 SGHTA and CDR2 FQGNSA come from the germline V gene. Trimming cost V 1 base and J 0 bases, with 3 bases left between them. This CDR3 spans 14 amino acids. The CDR3 reads CASSLVTNTGELFF. CDR3 nucleotides: TGTGCCAGCAGCTTAGTAACGAACACCGGGGAGCTGTTTTTT.

This clonotype was observed a handful of times. The chain combines TRBV4-3 with TRBJ2-7; 11 bases are shared with TRBD1. Per the germline V gene, CDR1 is LGHNA and CDR2 is YSLEER. V shed 4 bases, J shed 5 bases, and the junction held 4 bases outside the gene matches. This CDR3 comprises 14 residues. The CDR3 is CASSRRTGGHEQYF. In nucleotides, the CDR3 is TGCGCCAGCAGCCGACGGACAGGGGGCCACGAGCAGTACTTC.

This clonotype has more than one count but fewer than ten. The rearrangement links TRBV25-1 to TRBJ2-5, with D unresolved. The V end lost 8 bases, the J end lost 5 bases, and 21 bases lay between the germline ends. The CDR3 consists of 15 residues. CDR1 is MGHDK, CDR2 SYGVNS, per germline. The DNA for the CDR3 is TGTGCCAGCGGTCGGACCGTTATACAAGAGGAGACCCAGTACTTC. This gives the protein CASGRTVIQEETQYF.

This clonotype has a handful of counts. The chain has TRBV7-2 and TRBJ2-7, with 11 bases lining up with TRBD1. Unmatched junction bases numbered 6, after V lost 5 bases and J lost 3 bases. Germline V gives CDR1 SGHTA, CDR2 FQGNSA. This CDR3 contains 15 residues. The DNA of the CDR3 is TGTGCCAGCAGCACAGGGACAGGGGGGGACTACGAGCAGTACTTC. Protein sequence: CASSTGTGGDYEQYF.

The chain joins TRBV7-2 to TRBJ2-7; 10 nucleotides line up with TRBD1. CDR1 is SGHTA and CDR2 is FQGNSA in the germline V gene. V gave up 5 bases and J gave up 5 bases; unmatched junction bases: 6. This CDR3 region has 14 residues. As DNA, the CDR3 is TGTGCCAGCAGCCAACCTGGGACAGGGGACGAGCAGTACTTC. Translation: CASSQPGTGDEQYF. The variable domain in full, completed from reference TRBV7-2 and TRBJ2-7, reads GAGVSQSPSNKVTEKGKDVELRCDPISGHTALYWYRQSLGQGLEFLIYFQGNSAPDKSGLPSDRFSAERTGGSVSTLTIQRTQQEDSAVYLCASSQPGTGDEQYFGPGTRLTVT.

Worth noting for this clonotype: One end of the junction does not line up with germline, which may come from a read error. This chain uses TRBV5-1 with TRBJ2-7, with 9 bases lining up with TRBD1. Germline V gives CDR1 SGHRS, CDR2 YFSETQ. The length of the CDR3 is 15 residues. CDR3 amino acids: CAISLAQGASYEQYF. For the CDR3, the DNA is TGCGCCATCAGCTTGGCACAGGGGGCGTCCTACGAGCAGTACTTC.

This clonotype appeared a few times. This chain connects TRBV6-2 or TRBV6-3 to TRBJ2-2; possible D gene TRBD2, 5 bases. V gave up 8 bases and J gave up 3 bases, with 13 bases separating them. The germline gives CDR1 MNHEY, CDR2 SVGEGT. This CDR3 has 14 amino acids. The CDR3 loop reads CASWVGGYTGELFF. CDR3 nucleotide sequence: TGTGCCAGCTGGGTAGGAGGATACACCGGGGAGCTGTTTTTT.

The table lists this clonotype with a few counts. The rearrangement joins TRBV6-5 to TRBJ1-2, with D perhaps matching TRBD1 (5 bases). This CDR3 spans 15 amino acids. V lost 4 bases and J lost 4, with 16 bases in between. The germline V gene encodes CDR1 MNHEY and CDR2 SVGAGI. The CDR3 reads CASSSPVGEGYGYTF. The CDR3 coding sequence is TGTGCCAGCAGTTCCCCGGTAGGGGAAGGCTATGGCTACACCTTC.

The chain combines TRBV28 with TRBJ2-1, with TRBD1 matching over 9 bases. This CDR3 region has 21 residues. The V and J ends lost 5 bases and 4 bases, in that order; junction bases with no gene match: 24. Germline values: CDR1 MDHEN, CDR2 SYDVKM. CDR3 sequence reads: CASSPRLGQGGQERWYNEQFF. Written as DNA, the CDR3 is TGTGCCAGCAGTCCGCGCCTGGGACAGGGAGGTCAGGAGCGGTGGTACAATGAGCAGTTCTTC.

This clonotype was seen many times. The genes are TRBV7-6 and TRBJ2-5; the match to TRBD2 covers 9 bases. The CDR3 is made up of 14 amino acids. The junction had 6 bases not matched to a gene; V was cut back by 5 bases and J by 5 bases. The germline gives CDR1 SGHVS, CDR2 FNYEAQ. DNA for the CDR3: TGTGCCAGCAGCGTTAGCGGGGGAGGTGAGACCCAGTACTTC. Translating it yields CASSVSGGGETQYF.

This clonotype was counted between two and nine times. The V gene is TRBV5-1, the J gene TRBJ2-3; TRBD1 agrees at 8 bases. In germline, CDR1 is SGHRS, CDR2 YFSETQ. This CDR3 region has 16 residues. V was pared by 5 bases and J by 2 bases, with 10 bases of the junction left unmatched. The CDR3 DNA reads as TGCGCCAGCAGGTCAATACCGGGACAGGACACAGATACGCAGTATTTT. Protein sequence: CASRSIPGQDTDTQYF.

The chain carries TRBV18 and TRBJ2-7; D remains ambiguous. V was cut by 2 bases and J by 1 base, with 12 bases left in between. There are 15 residues in the CDR3. The V gene's germline CDR1 is KGHSH and CDR2 LQKENI. This chain's CDR3 is CASSPGQAPSYEQYF. The CDR3 region has the DNA TGTGCCAGCTCACCAGGCCAGGCCCCTTCCTACGAGCAGTACTTC. The complete variable domain, with remaining parts taken from reference TRBV18 and TRBJ2-7, reads NAGVMQNPRHLVRRRGQEARLRCSPMKGHSHVYWYRQLPEEGLKFMVYLQKENIIDESGMPKERFSAEFPKEGPSILRIQQVVRGDSAAYFCASSPGQAPSYEQYFGPGTRLTVT.

This clonotype was seen many times. The gene calls are TRBV5-1 and TRBJ1-2; D gene uncertain. The CDR3 is 13 amino acids. Trimming took off 0 bases at V and 6 bases at J, with 9 bases between the two ends. CDR1 and CDR2 from the germline V gene are SGHRS and YFSETQ. As DNA, the CDR3 is TGCGCCAGCAGCTTGGGGCCCGGGAATGGCTACACCTTC. It codes for CASSLGPGNGYTF.

This clonotype has a handful of counts. The J gene is TRBJ1-1, the V gene TRBV10-3; 9 bases are shared with TRBD1. V was pared by 5 bases and J by 4 bases, with 20 bases of the junction left unmatched. This CDR3 is built from 19 residues. The germline CDR1 and CDR2 sequences are ENHRY and SYGVKD. CDR3 nucleotides: TGTGCCATCAGTAGGACAGGGGTTGGTTTTTGGCGAGCGAGCACTGAAGCTTTCTTT. It is translated as CAISRTGVGFWRASTEAFF.

This clonotype has a count of ten or more. The gene calls are TRBV5-1 and TRBJ2-1; D may be TRBD1 (6 bases). Looked up from germline, CDR1 is SGHRS and CDR2 is YFSETQ. V was trimmed by 3 bases and J by 0 bases, leaving 16 bases between them. CDR3 length: 17 amino acids. CDR3 nucleotide sequence: TGCGCCAGCAGCTATTACATCGACAGGAGCTCCTACAATGAGCAGTTCTTC. This translates into CASSYYIDRSSYNEQFF.

This clonotype was observed a few times. This chain uses TRBV5-1 with TRBJ2-7, with D perhaps assigned TRBD1 or TRBD2 (5 bases each). Trimming stripped 4 bases from V and 3 bases from J, with 17 bases between. CDR3 length: 15 amino acids. Germline-derived CDR1 and CDR2 are SGHRS and YFSETQ. The CDR3 DNA reads as TGCGCCAGCAGCGACCGGGACCCGGCCCTCTACGAGCAGTACTTC. It codes for CASSDRDPALYEQYF.

This clonotype was recorded many times. The DNA of the CDR3 is TGTGCCAGCAGCTTAGAGTTTCGGCTGACCAACGAAGATACGCAGTATTTT. Protein product: CASSLEFRLTNEDTQYF. The chain has TRBV11-2 and TRBJ2-3; D is ambiguous. The CDR3 is 17 residues long. V lost 0 bases and J 5 bases, leaving 18 bases between the germline ends. Germline CDR1 SGHAT, CDR2 FQNNGV.

This clonotype was observed a few times. The V call is TRBV20-1, the J call TRBJ2-7; a weak D match, TRBD1 (5 bases). V was trimmed by 2 bases and J by 3 bases, leaving 11 bases between them. The CDR3 has 13 amino acids. The V gene's germline CDR1 is DFQATT and CDR2 SNEGSKA (reference sequence). This chain's CDR3 is CSARMPGIYEQYF. CDR3 in DNA: TGCAGTGCTAGAATGCCAGGGATCTACGAGCAGTACTTC.

In DNA form, the CDR3 reads TGTGCCAGCAGCCATACCGGGACAGGTTTCTACGAGCAGTACTTC. This codes for CASSHTGTGFYEQYF. The J gene is TRBJ2-7, the V gene TRBV3-1; 8 bases match TRBD1. The CDR3 runs to 15 residues. From germline, CDR1 is LGHDT and CDR2 YNNKEL (reference sequence). Unmatched junction bases numbered 7, after V lost 3 bases and J lost 3 bases.

The chain recombines TRBV9 with TRBJ2-3, with D perhaps being TRBD1 or TRBD2 (5 bases each). Germline CDR1 and CDR2: SGDLS and YYNGEE. V was shortened by 1 base and J by 5 bases, with 23 bases between the two germline ends. This CDR3 contains 18 residues. This chain's CDR3 is CASSVRGRETSFGDTQYF. The CDR3 DNA reads as TGTGCCAGCAGCGTACGTGGCAGGGAGACGAGTTTCGGAGATACGCAGTATTTT.

The sample holds a few counts of this clonotype. This sequence joins TRBV5-6 and TRBJ2-3; no clear D gene. Trimming cost V 3 bases and J 4 bases, with 12 bases left between them. Germline values: CDR1 SGHDT, CDR2 YYEEEE. The CDR3 has 14 residues. The CDR3 nucleotides are TGTGCCAGCAGCTACATCTCTTTGCCAGATACGCAGTATTTT. This gives the protein CASSYISLPDTQYF.

The chain combines TRBV20-1 with TRBJ1-4, with 7 positions matching TRBD1. CDR1 and CDR2 (germline): DFQATT, SNEGSKA (reference sequence). The CDR3 totals 13 residues. V lost 5 bases, J lost 12 bases, and 12 bases stayed unmatched. In DNA, the CDR3 is TGCAGTGCTTCGAGGGGGCCGACCGACGAACTGTTTTTT. Translation gives CSASRGPTDELFF.

Ten or more counts support this clonotype. One end of the junction fails to match germline, which may point to a read error. The rearrangement uses TRBV4-3 and TRBJ1-2; TRBD1 might be the D (6 bases). The CDR3 loop spans 14 amino acids. Germline V gene lookup returns CDR1 LGHNA and CDR2 YSLEER. CDR3 region: CASSQVTGGYRYTF. CDR3 coding DNA: TGCGCCAGCAGCCAAGTGACCGGGGGCTATCGCTACACCTTC.

This clonotype has at least ten counts. This chain joins TRBV2 and TRBJ1-2, with 8 positions matching TRBD1. Germline-derived CDR1 and CDR2 are SNHLY and FYNNEI. The CDR3 is 15 residues long. V was clipped by 8 bases and J by 5 bases; unmatched bases: 13. CDR3 residues: CASGGKLDREYGYTF. Here the CDR3 DNA reads TGTGCCAGCGGGGGGAAATTGGACAGGGAATATGGCTACACCTTC.

The rearrangement joins TRBV20-1 to TRBJ2-3; maybe TRBD2 (5 bases). CDR3 length: 15 residues. V lost 6 bases, J lost 3 bases, and 19 bases lay in between. The germline V gene has CDR1 DFQATT and CDR2 SNEGSKA (reference sequence). DNA of the CDR3: TGCAGTGCCGCTAGTGGGCAGGAGGCGACAGATACGCAGTATTTT. Translation gives CSAASGQEATDTQYF.